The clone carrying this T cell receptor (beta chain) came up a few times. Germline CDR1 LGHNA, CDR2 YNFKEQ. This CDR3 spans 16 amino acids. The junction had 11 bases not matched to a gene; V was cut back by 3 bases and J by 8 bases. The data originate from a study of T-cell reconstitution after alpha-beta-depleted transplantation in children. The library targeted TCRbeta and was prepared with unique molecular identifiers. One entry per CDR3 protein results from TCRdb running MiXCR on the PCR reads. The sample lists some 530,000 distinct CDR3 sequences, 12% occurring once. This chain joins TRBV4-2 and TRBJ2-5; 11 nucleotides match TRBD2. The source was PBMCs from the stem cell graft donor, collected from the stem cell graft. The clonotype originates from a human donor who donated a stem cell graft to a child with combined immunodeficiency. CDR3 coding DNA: TGTGCCAGCAGCCAGGAGACTAGCGGGACTTGGGGAACCCAGTACTTC. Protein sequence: CASSQETSGTWGTQYF.